These 2 T cell receptor beta chains share one sample of origin, sequenced in a study of human T cells and chemical hapten exposure. The authors extracted total RNA from unfractionated whole blood. TCRdb called the 5' RACE reads again in MiXCR, with one record for every CDR3 protein. The sample has around 80,000 distinct CDR3 sequences, more than 15% seen once. These receptors were obtained from a female donor in good health.

The chain has TRBV20-1 and TRBJ1-1, with D possibly TRBD1 on 5 matching bases. Per germline, CDR1 DFQATT and CDR2 SNEGSKA (reference sequence). V was pared by 7 bases and J by 4 bases, with 19 bases between. This CDR3 contains 14 residues. The CDR3 loop reads CSVGGGYRGTEAFF. CDR3 coding DNA: TGCAGTGTTGGCGGGGGGTATCGGGGCACTGAAGCTTTCTTT.

The chain recombines TRBV20-1 with TRBJ2-5; 7 bases map to TRBD2. V lost 3 bases to trimming and J lost 5 bases; unmatched junction nucleotides: 15. The CDR3 loop spans 16 amino acids. CDR1 is DFQATT, CDR2 SNEGSKA, per germline (reference sequence). CDR3 sequence (DNA): TGCAGTGCTAGGGAGCAGTCGGGCGGGAGTTGGGAGACCCAGTACTTC. The encoded protein is CSAREQSGGSWETQYF.